What follows describes a single TCR beta chain. There are many counts of this clone. The antigen this receptor binds is unknown. The input lacks base qualities; no much larger clone sits a single base away. Samples from volunteer blood donors who had recovered from COVID-19 were contributed by a second Seattle source. Collaborating institutions collected whole blood in K2EDTA tubes following their own protocols. For TCRbeta analysis, collaborator samples were shipped as frozen whole blood, as isolated PBMCs, or as DNA extracted from either sample type. From the cysteine up to the phenylalanine, the CDR3 has a length of 16 residues. Of all the DNA, just the CDR3 is kept, 48 bases in frame from base 1. According to the germline V gene, CDR1 reads LGHNT and CDR2 reads FRNRAP. From V the trimming removes 0 bases and from J it removes 4 bases, while the gene matches leave 4 bases of the junction unaccounted for.

The data stem from a study of blood T cell repertoires in COVID-19 (dated by TCRdb to the early 2020s). Concerning the study at large: Samples covering the acute and convalescent phases of COVID-19 were provided by collaborators in the United States, Italy and Spain. The prospective study material was composed of cDNA or gDNA derived from T cells, B-cell-depleted T cells, or PBMCs. The dataset comprised deeply sampled blood TCRbeta repertoires from subjects exposed to, actively infected with, or recovered from COVID-19. Where HLA class I and class II types were available, the types were taken from metadata supplied by the sample provider, not from assay-based typing. Samples were obtained from the ongoing ImmuneRACE study (first 160 participants) and from approximately 1,200 subjects provided by 6 global collaborators. A freely available public database, intended as a resource for researchers studying the immune response to SARS-CoV-2, is where the repertoires were released. Nearly every sample came with metadata listing a de-identified subject ID, COVID-19 status, age in years and sex.

The immunoSEQ Assay, a bias-controlled multiplex PCR, was used to amplify TCRbeta CDR3 regions from genomic DNA. Regarding the original processing steps: Within the assay, amplification of reference gene primers was used to estimate how many nucleated cells each sample contained. To quantify the absolute abundance of each unique TCRbeta CDR3 rearrangement, sequence reads were collapsed and filtered. For each sample, productive Simpson clonality was calculated by taking the square root of Simpson's diversity index across productive rearrangements. TCRdb obtained this table from immuneACCESS and retained in-frame rearrangements with V and J assigned. These tables miss some clones; where compared with another copy, unresolved V genes account for less than half of the shortfall, and the remainder is unexplained. That table gives V, J and clone size, and the DNA gave D and trimming. The sample profile shows about 260,000 clones; roughly four fifths of them were found once. The top ten clonotypes cover over 8.5% of the sample.

General conclusions and limits of the study: The amount of clinical and demographic metadata varied by source and participant and was provided uncurated.

Sequences were obtained from peripheral blood. In this chain, TRBV12-5 is recombined with TRBJ2-2; 8 of the junction bases match TRBD1. The source of this sequence is a woman aged 45 to 65 who had recovered from COVID-19. The DNA sequence is TGTGCTAGTGGTTTGGTCCGGACAGGGAGCACCGGGGAGCTGTTTTTT. The translation is CASGLVRTGSTGELFF.